This TCR beta chain was captured in a study of tumor-infiltrating lymphocytes in primary liver carcinoma. Study-level information: The patients comprised men and women between the ages of 30 and 69 years.

Trimming at V came to 4 bases and at J to 4 bases, leaving 6 bases not matched to a gene. Germline V CDR1 and CDR2: SGHAT, FQNNGV. The CDR3 consists of 15 residues. Alongside blood RNA obtained from unsorted whole blood, germline DNA was also extracted. Enrolled patients were chronically infected with HBV and treatment-naive. The investigators made TCR beta cDNA from 500 ng total RNA, using a constant-region primer. Construction of TCR beta libraries relied on three successive nested multiplex PCR rounds employing slightly modified ARM-PCR. PCR rounds one and two used TRBV1-TRBV30 forward primers with a C-beta reverse primer for roughly 9 cycles each. Each CDR3 protein gets one entry after TCRdb re-called the multiplex PCR reads with MiXCR. There are 300,000 to 400,000 distinct CDR3 sequences in the sample; about two thirds occur only once, and under 8.5% lies in the top ten. Concerning this clonotype: Its antigen is still unknown.

Overall study results and limits: Significantly greater top-250-clone fractions characterized tumors relative to blood (p = 0.039). Among the pair types, tumor region pairs showed more overlap than tumor-adjacent and tumor-blood pairs.

The genes are TRBV11-2 and TRBJ2-2, with TRBD2 identical over 7 bases. The clonotype comes from a man aged 35 to 55 with primary liver carcinoma and hepatitis B virus infection. The sequenced sample was peripheral blood. The CDR3 loop is CASSSMGGSTGELFF. The CDR3 coding sequence is TGTGCCAGCAGCTCAATGGGGGGGTCCACCGGGGAGCTGTTTTTT.